The entry below gives a single T cell receptor (beta chain) sequence along with its context. The CDR3 sequence is 15 residues long. The V and J ends lost 1 base and 2 bases respectively, with 12 bases between them. Germline V gene data show CDR1 as SGHTA and CDR2 as FQGNSA. Authors' data handling: Estimated nucleated cell counts came from reference gene primer amplification. Profiled with immunoSEQ multiplex PCR; TCRdb holds only in-frame clones, not every one. D and trimming come from the DNA, and the V and J calls and clone size come from that table. This repertoire shows about 15,000 clones, roughly three quarters found once; its top ten account for roughly 15%. This record belongs to a study of blood T cell repertoires in COVID-19. The overall study: Some COVID-19 samples were acute and others convalescent; all came from the United States, Italy and Spain.

The material sequenced was peripheral blood. The sequence was obtained from a man aged 60 to 75 with acute or convalescent COVID-19. The V gene is TRBV7-2, the J gene TRBJ2-7, with D perhaps TRBD2 (6 bases). CDR3: CASSLGGTFTYEQYF. CDR3 nucleotide sequence: TGTGCCAGCAGCTTAGGAGGGACTTTTACCTACGAGCAGTACTTC.